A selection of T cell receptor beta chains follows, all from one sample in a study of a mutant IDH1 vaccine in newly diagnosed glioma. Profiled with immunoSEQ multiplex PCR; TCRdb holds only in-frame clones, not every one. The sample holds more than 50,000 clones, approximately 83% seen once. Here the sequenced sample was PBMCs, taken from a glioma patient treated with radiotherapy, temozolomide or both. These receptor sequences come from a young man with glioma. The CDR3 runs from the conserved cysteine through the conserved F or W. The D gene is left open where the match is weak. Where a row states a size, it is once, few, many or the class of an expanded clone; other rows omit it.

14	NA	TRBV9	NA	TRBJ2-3	TGTGCCAGCAGCACCGGGACTCTTGCAGATACGCAGTATTTT	CASSTGTLADTQYF
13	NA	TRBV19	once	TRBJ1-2	TGTGCCAGTAGTATTCAGGGCGGCTATGGCTACACCTTC	CASSIQGGYGYTF
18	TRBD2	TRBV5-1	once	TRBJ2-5	TGCGCCAGCAGCCTCAGCCTAGGACGTAGCGGGCTACAAGAGACCCAGTACTTC	CASSLSLGRSGLQETQYF
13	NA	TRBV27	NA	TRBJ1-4	TGTGCCAGCAGTTCCGTCCGCAATGAAAAACTGTTTTTT	CASSSVRNEKLFF
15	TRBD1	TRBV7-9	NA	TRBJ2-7	TGTGCCAGCAGCTTACCCAGCCGGGACAGGGACGAGCAGTACTTC	CASSLPSRDRDEQYF
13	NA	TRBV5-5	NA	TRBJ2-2	TGTGCCAGCAGCTTGATCCTATCCGGGGAGCTGTTTTTT	CASSLILSGELFF
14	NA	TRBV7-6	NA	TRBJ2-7	TGTGCCAGCAGCCCCCGGGCCACCGATGGCGAGCAGTACTTC	CASSPRATDGEQYF
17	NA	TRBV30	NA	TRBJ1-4	TGTGCCTGGAATAAAGGCATAACAGGTGCAACTAATGAAAAACTGTTTTTT	CAWNKGITGATNEKLFF
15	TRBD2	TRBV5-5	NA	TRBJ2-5	TGTGCCAGCAGCCGGGGCGGGGGACGAATGGAGACCCAGTACTTC	CASSRGGGRMETQYF
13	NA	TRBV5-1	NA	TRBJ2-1	TGCGCCAGCAAAAGGACCTCCTACAATGAGCAGTTCTTC	CASKRTSYNEQFF
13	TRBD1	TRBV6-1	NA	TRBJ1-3	TGTGCCAGCAGAGGGGGCTTTGGAAACACCATATATTTT	CASRGGFGNTIYF
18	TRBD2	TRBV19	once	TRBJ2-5	TGTGCCAGTATCCCCCTGCCTAGCGGGGGACCAGTTGAAGAGACCCAGTACTTC	CASIPLPSGGPVEETQYF
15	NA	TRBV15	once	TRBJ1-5	TGTGCCACCAGCAGGGGAGCGGTTCATAATCAGCCCCAGCATTTT	CATSRGAVHNQPQHF
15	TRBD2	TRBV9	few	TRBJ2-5	TGTGCCAGCAGCGTAGCTACCTGGGGGGGGGAGACCCAGTACTTC	CASSVATWGGETQYF
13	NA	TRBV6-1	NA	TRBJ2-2	TGTGCCAGCAGCACTACGGAAACCGGGGAGCTGTTTTTT	CASSTTETGELFF
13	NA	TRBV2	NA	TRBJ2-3	TGTGCCAGCACCTACAGGGTGACAGATACGCAGTATTTT	CASTYRVTDTQYF
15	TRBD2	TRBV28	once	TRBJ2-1	TGTGCCAGCAGTTCCCCACTAGCGGCTTACAATGAGCAGTTCTTC	CASSSPLAAYNEQFF
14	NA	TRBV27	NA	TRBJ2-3	TGTGCCAGCAGCGTTACGTCCGGCACAGATACGCAGTATTTT	CASSVTSGTDTQYF